These 19 T cell receptor beta chains were sequenced from one sample in a study of cytomegalovirus exposure and HLA in healthy donors. Primers: 60 Vbeta forward and 13 Jbeta reverse. Using immunoSEQ multiplex PCR, the repertoire was profiled, and TCRdb retains in-frame clones only, with some absent. The table shows around 190,000 clones, with around 75% occurring only once. Sequenced: PBMCs. The receptors were gathered from a woman in her 30s in good health and CMV-seropositive.

V is TRBV12-2 and J is TRBJ2-1; TRBD2, the table's D call, lacks a check against the DNA. TRBV12-2 is described as a pseudogene. This CDR3 is built from 17 residues. CDR3 sequence (DNA): TGTGCAAGTCGCTTAGCGCGGGAGCGGGATGCCCACAATGAGCAGTTCTTC. Encoded protein: CASRLARERDAHNEQFF.

Concerning this clone itself: A junction boundary mismatches the germline segment, possibly from a read error. The chain joins TRBV4-2 to TRBJ1-1, with D possibly being TRBD1 (5 bases). The germline CDR1 and CDR2 sequences are LGHNA and YNFKEQ. The CDR3 loop spans 9 amino acids. CDR3 sequence reads: CASSGGTYF. CDR3 coding DNA: TGTGCCAGCAGTGGAGGGACCTACTTT.

V and J are TRBV5-8 and TRBJ2-1; a weak D match, TRBD1 (6 bases). The germline CDR1 and CDR2 sequences are SGHTS and YDEGEE. Trimming stripped 0 bases from V and 5 bases from J, with 9 bases between. CDR3 length: 14 amino acids. CDR3 in DNA: TGTGCCAGCAGCTTGGAGGGGGACCACAATGAGCAGTTCTTC. It yields the protein CASSLEGDHNEQFF.

The gene calls are TRBV9 and TRBJ2-7; tentatively, D is TRBD1 (6 bases). V was trimmed by 3 bases and J by 3 bases, leaving 16 bases between them. This CDR3 spans 15 amino acids. The germline CDR1 and CDR2 sequences are SGDLS and YYNGEE. The CDR3 nucleotides are TGTGCCAGCAGCGCCCCCGGGACACGGGACTACGAGCAGTACTTC. Translating gives CASSAPGTRDYEQYF.

The chain couples TRBV9 to TRBJ2-2; D not resolved. V lost 1 base, J lost 7 bases, and 5 bases lay in between. The CDR3 extends over 12 amino acids. Germline V gene lookup returns CDR1 SGDLS and CDR2 YYNGEE. As DNA, the CDR3 is TGTGCCAGCAGCGTAACGGGCGGGGAGCTGTTTTTT. Translation: CASSVTGGELFF.

A note on this clone: This sample includes further DNA sequences coding for the same CDR3. The J gene is TRBJ2-7, the V gene TRBV28; 8 positions agree with TRBD2. Unmatched junction bases numbered 6, after V lost 4 bases and J lost 1 base. The CDR3 extends over 15 amino acids. Per germline, CDR1 MDHEN and CDR2 SYDVKM. CDR3 amino acids: CASSSAGGGSYEQYF. In DNA form, the CDR3 reads TGTGCCAGCAGTTCGGCGGGAGGAGGATCCTACGAGCAGTACTTC. The full variable domain, its missing parts supplied by reference TRBV28 and TRBJ2-7, is DVKVTQSSRYLVKRTGEKVFLECVQDMDHENMFWYRQDPGLGLRLIYFSYDVKMKEKGDIPEGYSVSREKKERFSLILESASTNQTSMYLCASSSAGGGSYEQYFGPGTRLTVT.

A remark on this clone: The junction shows a germline mismatch at one end, possibly a read error. This rearrangement joins TRBV10-3 to TRBJ1-5; D is undetermined. The germline gives CDR1 ENHRY, CDR2 SYGVKD. This CDR3 region has 12 residues. Here the CDR3 DNA reads TGTGCCATCGGAGACCGAAATCAGCCCCGGCATTTT. Amino acids: CAIGDRNQPRHF.

This sequence joins TRBV5-1 and TRBJ1-2, with 9 bases matching TRBD1. The CDR3 consists of 14 residues. V shed 0 bases and J 6 bases; nucleotides not matched to a gene: 3. The germline V gene has CDR1 SGHRS and CDR2 YFSETQ. In DNA, the CDR3 is TGCGCCAGCAGCTTGGCCGGGACAGGGAATGGCTACACCTTC. Amino acids: CASSLAGTGNGYTF.

This clone was seen once. The rearrangement links TRBV7-6 to TRBJ2-1, with D possibly TRBD1 on 6 matching bases. Germline V gene data show CDR1 as SGHVS and CDR2 as FNYEAQ. This CDR3 spans 15 amino acids. The V end was cut by 2 bases, the J end by 3 bases, with 11 bases between. Here the CDR3 reads CASSLSGVGYNEQFF. Here the CDR3 DNA reads TGTGCCAGCAGCTTATCAGGGGTCGGCTACAATGAGCAGTTCTTC.

The CDR3 bases are TGTGCCAGCAGTTTCGGGTCCACCGGGGAGCTGTTTTTT. This translates into CASSFGSTGELFF. This chain links TRBV27 with TRBJ2-2; D gene unclear. Germline loops: CDR1 MNHEY, CDR2 SMNVEV (reference sequence). Trimming took off 3 bases at V and 4 bases at J, with 6 bases between the two ends. The CDR3 runs 13 residues.

The chain uses TRBV7-2 and TRBJ1-3, with D possibly TRBD1 on 5 matching bases. The V and J ends lost 5 bases and 3 bases respectively, with 14 bases between them. This CDR3 has 15 residues. Germline assignment: CDR1 SGHTA and CDR2 FQGNSA. The CDR3 loop is CASSPGGGLGNTIYF. The CDR3 DNA is TGTGCCAGCAGCCCCGGGGGAGGTCTTGGAAACACCATATATTTT.

This clone was detected only once. The chain joins TRBV6-5 to TRBJ2-1, with TRBD1 identical over 7 bases. Germline V gives CDR1 MNHEY, CDR2 SVGAGI. J was trimmed by 8 bases and V by 7 bases; bases with no gene match: 5. The CDR3 consists of 12 residues. CDR3: CASTSGGYEQFF. DNA of the CDR3: TGTGCCAGCACCTCAGGGGGTTATGAGCAGTTCTTC.

The chain recombines TRBV11-2 with TRBJ1-1; the D gene is possibly TRBD1 (5 bases). Trimming removed 5 bases from V and 0 bases from J, with 10 bases in between. The CDR3 consists of 14 residues. Germline V gene lookup returns CDR1 SGHAT and CDR2 FQNNGV. This CDR3 is CASSLGLMNTEAFF. The CDR3 DNA is TGTGCCAGCAGCCTGGGACTCATGAACACTGAAGCTTTCTTT.

This chain uses TRBV6-5 with TRBJ2-5; D gene uncertain. The J call may be incorrect, as the DNA end agrees better with TRBJ2-7. This CDR3 region has 14 residues. Looked up from germline, CDR1 is MNHEY and CDR2 is SVGAGI. DNA of the CDR3: TGTGCCAGCAGTTTAGCAGCCGGCTCCTACGAGCAGTACTTC. It is translated as CASSLAAGSYEQYF.

The chain joins TRBV6-5 to TRBJ1-3; TRBD1 agrees at 10 bases. CDR1 and CDR2 (germline): MNHEY, SVGAGI. Losses at the gene ends were 6 bases for V and 5 bases for J; bases not matched to a gene: 7. The CDR3 is 15 residues long. CDR3 DNA: TGTGCCAGCAGCCATGACAGGGGGCGCAGAAACACCATATATTTT. Its translation: CASSHDRGRRNTIYF.

The chain couples TRBV28 to TRBJ2-2, with 7 bases lining up with TRBD2. The V segment lost 8 bases and the J segment 6 bases; nucleotides outside the gene matches: 0. CDR1 and CDR2 (germline): MDHEN, SYDVKM. This CDR3 region has 11 residues. The DNA of the CDR3 is TGTGCCAGCGGGGGGGCCGGGGAGCTGTTTTTT. Protein: CASGGAGELFF.

J is TRBJ2-1 and V is TRBV7-8, with D maybe TRBD2 (5 bases). The germline V gene encodes CDR1 SGHVS and CDR2 FQNEAQ. V was trimmed by 5 bases and J by 7 bases, leaving 6 bases between them. This CDR3 region has 11 residues. CDR3 sequence: CASSRGNEQFF. CDR3 DNA: TGTGCCAGCAGCCGCGGGAATGAGCAGTTCTTC.

This clone was counted only a few times. J is TRBJ2-3 and V is TRBV4-1; 9 bases match TRBD2. Trimming took 4 bases from V and 7 from J; bases not matched to a gene: 18. Germline V gives CDR1 MGHRA, CDR2 YSYEKL. This CDR3 comprises 18 residues. CDR3 sequence reads: CASSPIARASGIYNTQYF. The CDR3 DNA reads as TGCGCCAGCAGCCCAATCGCCCGGGCTAGCGGGATTTACAATACGCAGTATTTT.

This clone was observed once. The chain joins TRBV6-4 to TRBJ2-1; 10 nucleotides align to TRBD2. This CDR3 region has 15 residues. The V gene end was trimmed by 3 bases and the J gene end by 6 bases; junction bases not matched to a gene: 5. Germline V gene sequence: CDR1 MRHNA, CDR2 SNTAGT. This chain's CDR3 is CASSDRLAGVNEQFF. The CDR3 coding sequence is TGTGCCAGCAGTGATCGGCTAGCGGGGGTCAATGAGCAGTTCTTC.